Listed below are T cell receptor beta chains from one sample, sequenced in a study of blood T cell repertoires in COVID-19. Sequenced by immunoSEQ multiplex PCR; TCRdb stores in-frame clones only, minus some. Among approximately 62,000 clones listed, about four fifths were seen once. Sequencing was carried out using peripheral blood. The source is a woman aged 45 to 65 with active or convalescent COVID-19. Each CDR3 is given with its conserved first and last residue. Each record gives: clone size, D gene, V gene, J gene, CDR3 DNA, CDR3 protein. A D gene is named only where the DNA matches it firmly. Clone size is shown for a subset of rows, as once, few, many or a class of expanded clone.

>.|TRBD1|TRBV7-8|TRBJ1-2
TGTGCCAGCAGCTCCCGGGACAGGGGCTTTGGCTACACCTTC
CASSSRDRGFGYTF
>.|.|TRBV7-9|TRBJ1-1
TGTGCCAGCAGCTTAGCAGGGCAGGGTAACACTGAAGCTTTCTTT
CASSLAGQGNTEAFF
>.|TRBD1|TRBV27|TRBJ2-5
TGTGCCAGCAGTTCCTACAGGGGGCGGGAGACCCAGTACTTC
CASSSYRGRETQYF
>.|TRBD2|TRBV6-2/TRBV6-3|TRBJ2-7
TGTGCCAGCAGTTTTCCGGGACTAGCGGCGGGGTACTTC
CASSFPGLAAGYF
>.|.|TRBV7-7|TRBJ2-5
TGTGCTAGCAGCTTACACCCTTCGGGGGGCGAGACCCAGTACTTC
CASSLHPSGGETQYF
>.|TRBD1|TRBV30|TRBJ1-2
TGTGCCTGGGGCTATGGACAGGGGAGCTATGGCTACACCTTC
CAWGYGQGSYGYTF
>.|.|TRBV6-5|TRBJ1-1
TGTGCCAGCAGTTACTCGCCCCAGATTGAAGCTTTCTTT
CASSYSPQIEAFF
>.|TRBD1|TRBV7-8|TRBJ1-5
TGTGCCAGCAGCTTAGCGAACAGGGGCCAAGGGCCCCAGCATTTT
CASSLANRGQGPQHF
>once|TRBD2|TRBV5-5|TRBJ2-7
TGTGCCAGCAGCCTGACTAGCGGGACATCGTACGAGCAGTACTTC
CASSLTSGTSYEQYF
>.|TRBD2|TRBV6-1|TRBJ2-1
TGTGCCAGCAGTGCCTCACTAGCGGGAGGCCGCAATGAGCAGTTCTTC
CASSASLAGGRNEQFF
>.|TRBD1|TRBV10-3|TRBJ1-1
TGTGCCATCAGTAAGGACAGGGACGGCACTGAAGCTTTCTTT
CAISKDRDGTEAFF
>few|TRBD1|TRBV7-9|TRBJ1-5
TGTGCCAGCAGCACCGGGACAGGGGGATATCAGCCCCAGCATTTT
CASSTGTGGYQPQHF
>.|TRBD1|TRBV2|TRBJ1-5
TGTGCCAGCAGCTTGGACAGGGGTCAGCCCCAGCATTTT
CASSLDRGQPQHF
>.|TRBD1|TRBV3-1/TRBV3-2|TRBJ1-6
TGTGCCAGCAGCCGGTCGGGACAGAATAATTCACCCCTCCACTTT
CASSRSGQNNSPLHF
>.|.|TRBV7-6|TRBJ1-2
TGTGCCAGCAGCTTATTTTCCGGGGGAGAGGATGGCTACACCTTC
CASSLFSGGEDGYTF
>.|.|TRBV6-5|TRBJ2-2
TGTGCCGCACAGCACGCGAACACCGGGGAGCTGTTTTTT
CAAQHANTGELFF
>.|TRBD1|TRBV27|TRBJ1-2
TGTGCCAGCAGGGCAGGGGGCTATGGCTACACCTTC
CASRAGGYGYTF
>.|TRBD2|TRBV14|TRBJ2-7
TGTGCCAGCAGCCAAGGCCTAGCGGGAAGCTCCTACGAGCAGTACTTC
CASSQGLAGSSYEQYF
>few|.|TRBV6-5|TRBJ2-1
TGTGCCAGCACTCCATCGAGGGTTCGCGAGCAGTTCTTC
CASTPSRVREQFF
>.|.|TRBV19|TRBJ1-2
TGTGCCAGTAGTATTCAGGGGATGTATGGCTACACCTTC
CASSIQGMYGYTF
>.|TRBD2|TRBV15|TRBJ2-2
TGTGCCACCGCAGGGACTAGCGGGAGGGGGGGCACCGGGGAGCTGTTTTTT
CATAGTSGRGGTGELFF
>.|.|TRBV5-6|TRBJ2-3
TGTGCCAGCAGCTGGACGGGGAGTAGCACAGATACGCAGTATTTT
CASSWTGSSTDTQYF
>.|TRBD1|TRBV12-5|TRBJ2-2
TGTGCTAGTGGTCGTACAGGGGCGAACACCGGGGAGCTGTTTTTT
CASGRTGANTGELFF
>.|.|TRBV24-1|TRBJ2-1
TGTGCCACCAGTGATCGACTAGTAAACAATGAGCAGTTCTTC
CATSDRLVNNEQFF
>.|.|TRBV6-5|TRBJ1-5
TGTGCCAGCAGCTATACGTGGAATCAGCCCCAGCATTTT
CASSYTWNQPQHF
>.|.|TRBV6-6|TRBJ1-3
TGTGCCAGCAGTTACAGGGACTCTAGCTCTGGAAACACCATATATTTT
CASSYRDSSSGNTIYF
>few|TRBD1|TRBV2|TRBJ2-7
TGTGCCAGCAGGATGGACAGGAGATCCTACGAGCAGTACTTC
CASRMDRRSYEQYF
>.|TRBD1|TRBV7-2|TRBJ1-3
TGTGCCAGCAGTTGGGACAGCTCTGGAAACACCATATATTTT
CASSWDSSGNTIYF
>.|TRBD1|TRBV3-1/TRBV3-2|TRBJ1-4
TGTGCCAGCAGCCAAGATCGGGACAGGGAAAAACTGTTTTTT
CASSQDRDREKLFF